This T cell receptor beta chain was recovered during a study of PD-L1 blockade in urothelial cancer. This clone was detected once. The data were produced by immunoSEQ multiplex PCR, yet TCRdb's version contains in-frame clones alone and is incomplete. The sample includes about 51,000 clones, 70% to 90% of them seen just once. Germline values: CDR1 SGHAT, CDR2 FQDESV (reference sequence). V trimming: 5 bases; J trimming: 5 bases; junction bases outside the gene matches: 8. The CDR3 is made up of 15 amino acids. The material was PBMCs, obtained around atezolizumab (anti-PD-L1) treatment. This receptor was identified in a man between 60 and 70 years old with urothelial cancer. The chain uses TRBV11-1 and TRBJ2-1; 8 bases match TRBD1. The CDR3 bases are TGTGCCAGCAGCAATGACAGGGGCAATAACAATGAGCAGTTCTTC. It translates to CASSNDRGNNNEQFF.